This TCR beta chain was retrieved from a study of breast tumors, draining lymph nodes, adjacent tissues. Study-level findings and limits: Luminal-like breast cancer showed significantly greater tumor-nontumor repertoire similarity than basal-like breast cancer did.

This clonotype turned up a few times. Its target is not known. A single base separates this from a much larger clone, so it may be a read error. The lymph nodes were axillary draining lymph nodes from breast cancer patients. Germline lookup yields CDR1 SEHNR and CDR2 FQNEAQ (reference sequence). CDR3 length: 18 residues. J lost 6 bases, V lost 7 bases, and 21 bases had no gene match. TCRdb independently ran MiXCR on the multiplex PCR reads; one entry per CDR3 protein. The table shows around 230,000 distinct CDR3 sequences, with under 40% occurring only once. This receptor was taken from a female donor with breast cancer. Some clones in this sample may be carry-over from other donors' samples. Specimen: axillary lymph node tissue. V is TRBV7-9 and J is TRBJ1-2; 9 bases match TRBD1. CDR3 protein: CASNGAVMTGGRSHGYTF. CDR3 bases: TGTGCCAGCAATGGGGCCGTCATGACAGGGGGAAGAAGCCATGGCTACACCTTC.